These 12 T cell receptor beta chains originate from one sample sequenced in a study of OX40 agonist ivuxolimab in advanced cancers. Library preparation was by the immunoSEQ multiplex PCR assay. In its TCRdb copy, this immuneACCESS table keeps in-frame sequences only and misses some clones. Where compared with another copy, unresolved V genes explain less than half of these, and the others have no known cause. The sample records 53,000 or so clones, around 87% of which are singletons. The ten largest clones represent roughly an eighth of the sample. The sequencing used CD4+ or CD8+ T cells sorted from blood, collected in a trial of the OX40 agonist ivuxolimab. Every receptor here comes from an adult with an advanced solid tumor such as melanoma, head and neck, liver or kidney cancer.

The rearrangement uses TRBV25-1 and TRBJ2-7; the D is unclear. With 4 bases removed from V and 3 bases from J, the gap between germline ends came to 13 bases. The CDR3 is 14 amino acids. Germline lookup yields CDR1 MGHDK and CDR2 SYGVNS. The CDR3 nucleotides are TGTGCCAGCAGTGGAAGGGCGCCGGGCTACGAGCAGTACTTC. This gives the protein CASSGRAPGYEQYF.

The gene calls are TRBV30 and TRBJ2-7, with 9 bases identical to TRBD1. The CDR3 totals 13 residues. Germline CDR1 and CDR2: GTSNPN and SVGIG (reference sequence). V trimming: 2 bases; J trimming: 5 bases; junction bases outside the gene matches: 4. CDR3 sequence (DNA): TGTGCCTGGAGTCGGGACAGGGTTAACGAGCAGTACTTC. This sequence encodes CAWSRDRVNEQYF.

In its sample, this clone was seen a few times. V is TRBV7-9 and J is TRBJ2-7; possible D gene TRBD2, 5 bases. CDR1 is SEHNR and CDR2 is FQNEAQ in the germline V gene (reference sequence). The CDR3 runs 14 residues. V was clipped by 5 bases and J by 0 bases, with 11 bases between them. CDR3 DNA: TGTGCCAGCAGCGGCACTCGGGGCTCCTACGAGCAGTACTTC. Protein sequence: CASSGTRGSYEQYF.

The genes are TRBV19 and TRBJ2-1, with D possibly TRBD2 on 6 matching bases. CDR3 length: 14 amino acids. The germline CDR1 and CDR2 sequences are LNHDA and SQIVND (reference sequence). Trimming took off 7 bases at V and 7 bases at J, with 17 bases between the two ends. CDR3 DNA sequence: TGTGCCAGTACTTCTCGCGGGACTCGGAATGAGCAGTTCTTC. This codes for CASTSRGTRNEQFF.

V is TRBV2 and J is TRBJ2-2; 7 bases align to TRBD2. Trimming took 2 bases from V and 10 from J; bases not matched to a gene: 7. This CDR3 comprises 14 residues. Germline lookup yields CDR1 SNHLY and CDR2 FYNNEI. The CDR3 nucleotides read TGTGCCAGCAGTGAAAGGACTAGTGTTGCGGAGCTGTTTTTT. Encoded protein: CASSERTSVAELFF.

This sequence joins TRBV28 and TRBJ2-1; 8 positions agree with TRBD1. V lost 6 bases and J lost 4; bases outside the gene matches: 11. This CDR3 is built from 16 residues. Per germline, CDR1 MDHEN and CDR2 SYDVKM. CDR3 protein: CASSPRGREVYNEQFF. CDR3 sequence (DNA): TGTGCCAGCAGCCCCAGGGGGCGGGAAGTTTACAATGAGCAGTTCTTC.

V usage is TRBV11-2 and J usage is TRBJ2-3; D is unclear. The germline CDR1 and CDR2 sequences are SGHAT and FQNNGV. This CDR3 spans 12 amino acids. V lost 1 base and J 1 base, leaving 0 bases between the germline ends. CDR3 nucleotides: TGTGCCAGCAGCTTAGGCACAGATACGCAGTATTTT. Its protein product is CASSLGTDTQYF.

CDR3 sequence reads: CAWSMKGGTEAFF. The CDR3 bases are TGTGCCTGGAGTATGAAAGGGGGCACTGAAGCTTTCTTT. The chain joins TRBV30 to TRBJ1-1; possible D gene TRBD1, 6 bases. V lost 2 bases and J lost 4, with 11 bases in between. Germline CDR1 is GTSNPN and CDR2 is SVGIG (reference sequence). This CDR3 comprises 13 residues.

Comments on this clone: The same CDR3 can be traced to other DNA sequences in this sample. The chain joins TRBV5-1 to TRBJ1-1; D call uncertain. Germline lookup yields CDR1 SGHRS and CDR2 YFSETQ. Trimming left V 2 bases short and J 3 bases short, with 8 bases between. The CDR3 extends over 13 amino acids. The CDR3, as DNA: TGCGCCAGCAGCTTAGATGGGGACACTGAAGCTTTCTTT. Amino acid sequence: CASSLDGDTEAFF.

The J gene is TRBJ2-1, the V gene TRBV5-1; 8 bases line up with TRBD1. V was pared by 4 bases and J by 1 base, with 4 bases of the junction left unmatched. CDR1 SGHRS and CDR2 YFSETQ come from the germline V gene. This CDR3 region has 15 residues. The CDR3 region is CASSKQGGSYNEQFF. CDR3 nucleotides: TGCGCCAGCAGCAAACAGGGGGGATCCTACAATGAGCAGTTCTTC.

The J gene is TRBJ2-3, the V gene TRBV7-2, with 7 bases lining up with TRBD1. The CDR3 consists of 14 residues. V lost 1 base, J lost 9 bases, and 7 bases stayed unmatched. CDR1 is SGHTA and CDR2 is FQGNSA in the germline V gene. Written as DNA, the CDR3 is TGTGCCAGCAGCTTAGGTGACAGGGAATTCACGCAGTATTTT. Its protein is CASSLGDREFTQYF. The full variable domain, completed using reference TRBV7-2 and TRBJ2-3, is GAGVSQSPSNKVTEKGKDVELRCDPISGHTALYWYRQSLGQGLEFLIYFQGNSAPDKSGLPSDRFSAERTGGSVSTLTIQRTQQEDSAVYLCASSLGDREFTQYFGPGTRLTVL.

This clone was seen only once. This chain uses TRBV6-6 with TRBJ2-5; perhaps D is TRBD1 or TRBD2 (6 bases each). The J call may be incorrect, as the DNA end agrees better with TRBJ2-7. The V gene's germline CDR1 is MNHNY and CDR2 SVGAGI (reference sequence). The CDR3 runs to 14 residues. The CDR3 DNA reads as TGTGCCAGCAGTATGTCGGGGGCGGGCTACGAGCAGTACTTC. Translation: CASSMSGAGYEQYF.